This T cell receptor (beta chain) originates from a study of response to subunit inactivated influenza vaccine. Findings and caveats of the study: There was a suggestion from the authors that each seasonal influenza vaccination recruits few new T cells.

TCRdb used MiXCR to reprocess the RT-PCR reads, holding one entry per CDR3 protein. The table lists about 500,000 distinct CDR3 sequences, 13% of them singletons, with about an eighth in the top ten. Trimming cost V 0 bases and J 4 bases; bases outside gene matches: 9. The germline CDR1 and CDR2 sequences are LGHNA and YSLEER. This CDR3 has 18 residues. About this clonotype: Its antigen is undetermined.

The chain couples TRBV4-3 to TRBJ2-3; TRBD2 matches 11 bases. The sequenced sample was PBMCs from blood, obtained 40 to 50 days after vaccination. The TCR comes from a man aged 50-59 years who received an inactivated influenza vaccine. Written as DNA, the CDR3 is TGCGCCAGCAGCCAAGATCCACTAGCGGGAGTTGGGGCAGATACGCAGTATTTT. It encodes CASSQDPLAGVGADTQYF.